One T cell receptor beta chain is described in this entry. Three rounds of nested PCR, following a modified ARM-PCR protocol, produced the TCRbeta library. MiXCR, run by TCRdb on the multiplex PCR reads, gives a single entry per CDR3 protein. The sample carries 130,000 or so distinct CDR3 sequences, 66% recorded once. The data were obtained in a study of tumor and adjacent non-tumor tissue in lung cancer. Looking at the study overall: There were 12 adenocarcinoma, a couple of squamous cell carcinoma and 1 small cell lung cancer cases.

RNA was extracted from bulk tissue without any cell sorting. CDR1 is SGHAT, CDR2 FQNNGV, per germline. There are 13 residues in the CDR3. The V gene lost 8 bases and the J gene lost 4 bases, with 15 bases spanning the gap. The chain carries TRBV11-2 and TRBJ2-7, with TRBD2 as a possible D gene (7 bases). Sequencing was carried out using lung tumor tissue. This TCR was recovered from a man aged 25-45 years with non-small cell lung cancer. CDR3 region: CASGPAGAYEQYF. The CDR3 DNA reads as TGTGCCAGCGGTCCGGCGGGGGCGTACGAGCAGTACTTC.